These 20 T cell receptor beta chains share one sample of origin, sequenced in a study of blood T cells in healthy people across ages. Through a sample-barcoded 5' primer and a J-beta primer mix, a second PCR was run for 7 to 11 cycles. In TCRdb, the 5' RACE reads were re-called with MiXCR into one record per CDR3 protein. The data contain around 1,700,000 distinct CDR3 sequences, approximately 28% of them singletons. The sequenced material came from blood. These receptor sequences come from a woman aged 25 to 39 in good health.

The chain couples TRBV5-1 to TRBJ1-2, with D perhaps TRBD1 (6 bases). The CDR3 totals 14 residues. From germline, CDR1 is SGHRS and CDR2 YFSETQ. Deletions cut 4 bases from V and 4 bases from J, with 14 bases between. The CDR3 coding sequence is TGCGCCAGCAGCCCGTCAGGGGACTTCTATGGCTACACCTTC. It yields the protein CASSPSGDFYGYTF.

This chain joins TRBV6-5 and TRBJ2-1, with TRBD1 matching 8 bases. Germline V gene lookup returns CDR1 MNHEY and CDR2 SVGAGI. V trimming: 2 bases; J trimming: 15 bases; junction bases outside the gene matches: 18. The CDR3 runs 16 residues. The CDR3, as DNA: TGTGCCAGCAGTTACACCGTCCCGGGACAGGTAGGGTCCGTGTTCTTC. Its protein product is CASSYTVPGQVGSVFF.

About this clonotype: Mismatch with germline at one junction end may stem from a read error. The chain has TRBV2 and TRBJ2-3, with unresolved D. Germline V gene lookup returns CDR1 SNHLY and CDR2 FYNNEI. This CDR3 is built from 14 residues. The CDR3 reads CASREEAPPDTQYF. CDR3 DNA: TGTGCCAGCAGGGAAGAAGCTCCCCCAGATACGCAGTATTTT. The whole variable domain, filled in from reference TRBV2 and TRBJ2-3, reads EPEVTQTPSHQVTQMGQEVILRCVPISNHLYFYWYRQILGQKVEFLVSFYNNEISEKSEIFDDQFSVERPDGSNFTLKIRSTKLEDSAMYFCASREEAPPDTQYFGPGTRLTVL.

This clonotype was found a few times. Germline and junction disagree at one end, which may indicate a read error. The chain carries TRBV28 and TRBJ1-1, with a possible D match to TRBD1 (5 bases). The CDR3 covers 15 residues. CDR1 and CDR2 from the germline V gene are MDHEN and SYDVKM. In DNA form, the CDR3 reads TGTGCCGGCAGCCTGGCAGGGAGCTTGAACACTGAAGCTTTCTTT. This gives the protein CAGSLAGSLNTEAFF.

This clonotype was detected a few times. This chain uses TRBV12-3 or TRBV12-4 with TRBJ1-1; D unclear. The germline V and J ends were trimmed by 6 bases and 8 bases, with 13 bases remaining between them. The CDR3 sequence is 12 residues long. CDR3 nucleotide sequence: TGTGCCAGCAGCCTTCATGGGAGGGAAGCTTTCTTT. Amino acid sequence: CASSLHGREAFF.

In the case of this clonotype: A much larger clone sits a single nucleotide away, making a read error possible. CDR3 DNA sequence: TGTGCCACCAATTCCGGGACAGGTAAAGGTGAGCAGTACTTC. Translating gives CATNSGTGKGEQYF. This chain connects TRBV5-5 to TRBJ2-5, with 8 bases fitting TRBD1. Germline trimming cut 9 bases from V and 11 bases from J; bases unmatched to any gene: 18. The CDR3 consists of 14 residues. Germline lookup yields CDR1 SGHKS and CDR2 YYEKEE (reference sequence).

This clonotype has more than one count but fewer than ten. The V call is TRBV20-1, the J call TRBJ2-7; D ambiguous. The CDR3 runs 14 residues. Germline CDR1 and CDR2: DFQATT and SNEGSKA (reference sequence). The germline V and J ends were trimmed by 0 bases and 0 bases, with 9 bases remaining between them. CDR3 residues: CSARDPGPSYEQYF. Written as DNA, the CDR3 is TGCAGTGCTAGAGATCCGGGCCCCTCCTACGAGCAGTACTTC.

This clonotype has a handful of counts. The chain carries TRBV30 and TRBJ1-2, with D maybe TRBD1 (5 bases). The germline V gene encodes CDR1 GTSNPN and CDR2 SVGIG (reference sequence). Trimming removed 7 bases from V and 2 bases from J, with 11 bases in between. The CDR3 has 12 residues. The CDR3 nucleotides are TGTGCCTCCGGGACGGGGAACTATGGCTACACCTTC. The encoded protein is CASGTGNYGYTF. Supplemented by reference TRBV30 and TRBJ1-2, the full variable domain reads SQTIHQWPATLVQPVGSPLSLECTVEGTSNPNLYWYRQAAGRGLQLLFYSVGIGQISSEVPQNLSASRPQDRQFILSSKKLLLSDSGFYLCASGTGNYGYTFGSGTRLTVV.

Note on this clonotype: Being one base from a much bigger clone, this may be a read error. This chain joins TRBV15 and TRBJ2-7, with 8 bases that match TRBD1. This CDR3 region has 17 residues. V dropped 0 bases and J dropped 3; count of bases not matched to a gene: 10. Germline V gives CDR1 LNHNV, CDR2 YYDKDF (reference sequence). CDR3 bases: TGTGCCACCAGCAGAGATTCAGGGCGACAGGGGCTCTACGAGCAGTACGTC. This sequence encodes CATSRDSGRQGLYEQYV.

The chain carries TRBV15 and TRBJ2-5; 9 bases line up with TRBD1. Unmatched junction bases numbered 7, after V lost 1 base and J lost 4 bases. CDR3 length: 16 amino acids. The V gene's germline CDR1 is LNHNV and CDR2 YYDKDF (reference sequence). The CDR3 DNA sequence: TGTGCCACCAGCAGAGGTGGACAGGGGTCGTCAGAGACCCAGTACTTC. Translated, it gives CATSRGGQGSSETQYF.

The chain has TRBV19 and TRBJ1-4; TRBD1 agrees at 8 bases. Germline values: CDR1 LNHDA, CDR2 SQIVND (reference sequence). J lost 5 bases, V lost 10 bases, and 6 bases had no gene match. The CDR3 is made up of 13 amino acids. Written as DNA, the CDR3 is TGTGCCACGAAGCAGGGGGCAAATGAAAAACTGTTTTTT. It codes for CATKQGANEKLFF.

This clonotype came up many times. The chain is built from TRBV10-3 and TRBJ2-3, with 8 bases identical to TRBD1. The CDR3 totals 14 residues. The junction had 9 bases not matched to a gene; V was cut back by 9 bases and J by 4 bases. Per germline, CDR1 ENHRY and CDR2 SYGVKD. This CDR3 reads CAIGDRGSADTQYF. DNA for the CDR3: TGTGCCATAGGCGACAGGGGTAGTGCAGATACGCAGTATTTT.

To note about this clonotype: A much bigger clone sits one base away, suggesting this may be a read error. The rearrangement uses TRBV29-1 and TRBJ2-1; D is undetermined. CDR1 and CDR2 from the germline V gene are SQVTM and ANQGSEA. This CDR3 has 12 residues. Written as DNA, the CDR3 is TGCTGCGTTGACGGCACTTACAATGAGCAGTTCTTC. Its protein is CCVDGTYNEQFF.

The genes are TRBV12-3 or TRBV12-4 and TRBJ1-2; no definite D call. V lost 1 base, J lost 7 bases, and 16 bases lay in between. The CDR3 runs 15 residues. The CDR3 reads CASSLVLGPRGGYTF. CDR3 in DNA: TGTGCCAGCAGTTTAGTTCTCGGGCCCCGTGGTGGCTACACCTTC.

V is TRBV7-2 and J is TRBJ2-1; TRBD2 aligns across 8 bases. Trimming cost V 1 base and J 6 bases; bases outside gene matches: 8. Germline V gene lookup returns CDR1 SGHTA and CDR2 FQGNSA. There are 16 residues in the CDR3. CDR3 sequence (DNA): TGTGCCAGCAGCTTAGAGCTACGGGGGGGCCTCAATGAGCAGTTCTTC. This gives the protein CASSLELRGGLNEQFF. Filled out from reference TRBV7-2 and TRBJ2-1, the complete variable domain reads GAGVSQSPSNKVTEKGKDVELRCDPISGHTALYWYRQSLGQGLEFLIYFQGNSAPDKSGLPSDRFSAERTGGSVSTLTIQRTQQEDSAVYLCASSLELRGGLNEQFFGPGTRLTVL.

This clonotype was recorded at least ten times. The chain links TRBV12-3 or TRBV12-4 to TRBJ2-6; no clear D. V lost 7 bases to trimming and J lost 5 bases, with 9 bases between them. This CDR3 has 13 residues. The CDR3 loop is CASTPSRANVLTF. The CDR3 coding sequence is TGTGCCAGCACCCCCTCCCGGGCCAACGTCCTGACTTTC.

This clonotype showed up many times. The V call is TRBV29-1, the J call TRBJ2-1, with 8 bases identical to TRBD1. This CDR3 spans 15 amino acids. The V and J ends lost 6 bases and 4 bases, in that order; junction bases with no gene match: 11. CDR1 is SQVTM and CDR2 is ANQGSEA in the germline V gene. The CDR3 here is CSVPRTGNLYNEQFF. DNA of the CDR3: TGCAGCGTACCCAGGACAGGGAACTTATACAATGAGCAGTTCTTC.

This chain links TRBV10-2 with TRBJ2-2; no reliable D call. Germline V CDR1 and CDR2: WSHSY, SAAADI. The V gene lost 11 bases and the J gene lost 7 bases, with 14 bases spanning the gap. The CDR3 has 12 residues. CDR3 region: CAASALGGELFF. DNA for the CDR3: TGCGCCGCGTCAGCCCTAGGCGGGGAGCTGTTTTTT.

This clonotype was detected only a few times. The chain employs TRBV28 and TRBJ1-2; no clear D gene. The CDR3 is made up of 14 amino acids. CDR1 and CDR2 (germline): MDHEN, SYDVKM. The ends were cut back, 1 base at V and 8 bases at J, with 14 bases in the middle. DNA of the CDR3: TGTGCCAGCAGTTTATCCCCCCAACAAGGAGGCTACACCTTC. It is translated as CASSLSPQQGGYTF.

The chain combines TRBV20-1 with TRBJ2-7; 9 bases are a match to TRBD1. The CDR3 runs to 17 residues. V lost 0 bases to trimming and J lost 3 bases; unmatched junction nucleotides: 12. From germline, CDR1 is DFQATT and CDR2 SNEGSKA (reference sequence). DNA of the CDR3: TGCAGTGCTAGAGATCAATCGGCGACAGGGGGAATCTACGAGCAGTACTTC. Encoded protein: CSARDQSATGGIYEQYF.